These 32 T cell receptor beta chains came from one sample sequenced in a study of CD8+CD57+ T cells in acquired aplastic anemia. Profiling that covered TCR beta VDJ and CDR3 relied on genomic DNA as its template. TCRdb recomputed calls from the reads with MiXCR, one row per CDR3 protein. Of about 58,000 distinct CDR3 sequences in the sample, 55% to 70% were seen once. Previously, flow cytometry had revealed CD8+CD57+ cell expansion in the patients chosen for sequencing. Material: sorted CD4+, CD8+, or CD8+CD57+ T cells (not recorded which) from PBMCs. The receptor set was obtained from a human donor with aplastic anemia.

This clonotype was found a few times. The rearrangement joins TRBV6-2 or TRBV6-3 to TRBJ2-1, with 14 bases aligning to TRBD2. Germline CDR1 is MNHEY and CDR2 is SVGEGT. V was clipped by 0 bases and J by 0 bases; unmatched bases: 7. The CDR3 is 20 residues long. The CDR3 DNA follows: TGTGCCAGCAGTTACTCTCGGACTAGCGGGGGGCTTAGCTCCTACAATGAGCAGTTCTTC. Amino acid sequence: CASSYSRTSGGLSSYNEQFF.

The rearrangement uses TRBV19 and TRBJ1-2; 8 bases map to TRBD1. Germline V gene lookup returns CDR1 LNHDA and CDR2 SQIVND (reference sequence). The CDR3 is 13 residues long. Unmatched junction bases numbered 5, after V lost 5 bases and J lost 6 bases. In DNA form, the CDR3 reads TGTGCCAGTAGTTTAACAGGGGGAAATGGCTACACCTTC. Amino acids: CASSLTGGNGYTF. The whole variable domain, filled in from reference TRBV19 and TRBJ1-2, reads DGGITQSPKYLFRKEGQNVTLSCEQNLNHDAMYWYRQDPGQGLRLIYYSQIVNDFQKGDIAEGYSVSREKKESFPLTVTSAQKNPTAFYLCASSLTGGNGYTFGSGTRLTVV.

This clonotype was seen a handful of times. This chain joins TRBV19 and TRBJ2-7; a weak D match, TRBD2 (6 bases). The DNA end is a closer match to TRBJ2-5, so the J assignment may be wrong. Germline V gives CDR1 LNHDA, CDR2 SQIVND (reference sequence). The CDR3 has 14 residues. CDR3 protein: CASSNQGGWETQYF. Here the CDR3 DNA reads TGTGCCAGTAGTAACCAGGGAGGATGGGAGACCCAGTACTTC.

This chain joins TRBV7-9 and TRBJ1-1; TRBD1 might be the D (6 bases). The germline CDR1 and CDR2 sequences are SEHNR and FQNEAQ (reference sequence). The length of the CDR3 is 14 residues. The ends were cut back, 2 bases at V and 1 base at J, with 8 bases in the middle. This chain's CDR3 is CASSLQGRNTEAFF. CDR3 nucleotide sequence: TGTGCCAGCAGCTTACAGGGGCGGAACACTGAAGCTTTCTTT.

By sample share, this clonotype is medium-sized. DNA of the CDR3: TGTGCCAGCAGCTTGGGGACCTACACTGAAGCTTTCTTT. Its translation: CASSLGTYTEAFF. The V gene is TRBV7-2, the J gene TRBJ1-1; a weak D match, TRBD1 (5 bases). V gave up 3 bases and J gave up 3 bases, with 8 bases separating them. CDR3 length equals 13 residues. Germline V lookup: CDR1 SGHTA, CDR2 FQGNSA.

Regarding this clonotype: A read error may account for a junction end that differs from germline. This chain joins TRBV10-3 and TRBJ2-5; 8 bases agree with TRBD1. The germline V gene encodes CDR1 ENHRY and CDR2 SYGVKD. This CDR3 comprises 15 residues. DNA for the CDR3: TGTGCCAGCAGTGACCCGGGACAGGCTAGGCGGACCCAGTACTTC. Its translation: CASSDPGQARRTQYF.

The gene calls are TRBV7-9 and TRBJ1-1; TRBD1 is a possible D gene (6 bases). The V gene's germline CDR1 is SEHNR and CDR2 FQNEAQ (reference sequence). The CDR3 is made up of 12 amino acids. Deletions cut 3 bases from V and 8 bases from J, with 10 bases between. CDR3 in DNA: TGTGCCAGCAGCTTGGTAGGGGGAGAAGCTTTCTTT. Translated, it gives CASSLVGGEAFF.

In this sample, this clonotype turned up a few times. The chain couples TRBV29-1 to TRBJ1-2; possible D gene TRBD1, 6 bases. This CDR3 is 15 amino acids long. CDR1 and CDR2 from the germline V gene are SQVTM and ANQGSEA. The V and J ends lost 8 bases and 0 bases respectively, with 19 bases between them. CDR3 amino acids: CSSGGGGRTNYGYTF. The DNA of the CDR3 is TGCAGCTCAGGTGGGGGCGGAAGGACTAACTATGGCTACACCTTC.

This clonotype was observed a single time. The chain carries TRBV10-3 and TRBJ2-3, with 9 bases lining up with TRBD2. Germline V gene lookup returns CDR1 ENHRY and CDR2 SYGVKD. After removal of 5 bases from V and 4 bases from J, the junction contained 1 base not matched to a gene. CDR3 size: 13 residues. CDR3 protein: CAISRLAADTQYF. In nucleotides, the CDR3 is TGTGCCATCAGTCGACTAGCGGCAGATACGCAGTATTTT.

The V and J genes are TRBV12-3 or TRBV12-4 and TRBJ1-1; the D is unclear. The CDR3 loop spans 13 amino acids. Trimming cost V 5 bases and J 6 bases, with 13 bases left between them. This chain's CDR3 is CASSLDVGAEAFF. The CDR3 region has the DNA TGTGCCAGCAGTCTGGACGTGGGCGCTGAAGCTTTCTTT.

This chain links TRBV2 with TRBJ2-7, with TRBD2 matching over 11 bases. The V segment lost 10 bases and the J segment 3 bases; nucleotides outside the gene matches: 11. This CDR3 is 15 amino acids long. Germline V gene lookup returns CDR1 SNHLY and CDR2 FYNNEI. The CDR3 loop reads CATTPGTSGIYEQYF. The CDR3 bases are TGTGCCACCACCCCTGGGACTAGCGGTATCTACGAGCAGTACTTC.

This clonotype was detected many times. CDR3 sequence reads: CASSSTGDSYTEAFF. The CDR3 DNA sequence: TGTGCCAGCAGCTCAACTGGGGACAGCTACACTGAAGCTTTCTTT. The V gene is TRBV11-2, the J gene TRBJ1-1; 7 bases are a match to TRBD1. V gave up 4 bases and J gave up 3 bases; unmatched junction bases: 8. Germline CDR1 is SGHAT and CDR2 is FQNNGV. This CDR3 has 15 residues.

This chain connects TRBV20-1 to TRBJ1-6, with D perhaps matching TRBD1 (6 bases). This CDR3 contains 14 residues. Trimming took off 3 bases at V and 3 bases at J, with 9 bases between the two ends. Germline CDR1 reads DFQATT; CDR2 reads SNEGSKA (reference sequence). CDR3 coding DNA: TGCAGTGCTAGCCGGGACATCTATAATTCACCCCTCCACTTT. Translation gives CSASRDIYNSPLHF.

The chain links TRBV7-2 to TRBJ2-7; unclear D gene. V lost 1 base, J lost 5 bases, and 6 bases lay in between. CDR3 size: 12 residues. Germline CDR1 is SGHTA and CDR2 is FQGNSA. The CDR3 here is CASSLVVHEQYF. CDR3 sequence (DNA): TGTGCCAGCAGCTTAGTTGTCCACGAGCAGTACTTC.

This rearrangement joins TRBV15 to TRBJ2-5; D gene uncertain. Trimming cost V 0 bases and J 5 bases, with 10 bases left between them. The germline CDR1 and CDR2 sequences are LNHNV and YYDKDF (reference sequence). CDR3 length: 14 amino acids. The CDR3 region is CATSREVGWETQYF. The CDR3 DNA follows: TGTGCCACCAGCAGAGAAGTGGGTTGGGAGACCCAGTACTTC. The whole variable domain, filled in from reference TRBV15 and TRBJ2-5, reads DAMVIQNPRYQVTQFGKPVTLSCSQTLNHNVMYWYQQKSSQAPKLLFHYYDKDFNNEADTPDNFQSRRPNTSFCFLDIRSPGLGDTAMYLCATSREVGWETQYFGPGTRLLVL.

In the case of this clonotype: An end of the junction differs from the germline gene, which may be a read error. V and J are TRBV12-3 or TRBV12-4 and TRBJ1-4; D uncertain. The CDR3 is 16 amino acids. The CDR3: CASRYEGKPYNEELFF. DNA of the CDR3: TGTGCCAGCAGGTACGAAGGAAAACCGTACAATGAAGAACTGTTTTTT.

The chain employs TRBV5-1 and TRBJ2-7; D uncertain. The ends were cut back, 4 bases at V and 0 bases at J, with 11 bases in the middle. The CDR3 spans 14 residues. CDR1 and CDR2 from the germline V gene are SGHRS and YFSETQ. The CDR3 is CASSLLSHSYEQYF. In nucleotides, the CDR3 is TGCGCCAGCAGCCTCCTTAGCCACTCCTACGAGCAGTACTTC. Drawing the rest from reference TRBV5-1 and TRBJ2-7, the complete variable domain is KAGVTQTPRYLIKTRGQQVTLSCSPISGHRSVSWYQQTPGQGLQFLFEYFSETQRNKGNFPGRFSGRQFSNSRSEMNVSTLELGDSALYLCASSLLSHSYEQYFGPGTRLTVT.

This clonotype has at least ten counts. The J gene is TRBJ1-3, the V gene TRBV7-2; D remains unclear. The CDR3 consists of 13 residues. The germline V gene has CDR1 SGHTA and CDR2 FQGNSA. The germline V and J ends were trimmed by 6 bases and 0 bases, with 6 bases remaining between them. The CDR3 spells CASRMASGNTIYF. The CDR3 DNA sequence: TGTGCCAGCAGAATGGCCTCTGGAAACACCATATATTTT.

This chain uses TRBV9 with TRBJ2-3; no reliable D call. The CDR3 runs to 14 residues. The V end was cut by 1 base, the J end by 0 bases, with 6 bases between. Germline-derived CDR1 and CDR2 are SGDLS and YYNGEE. CDR3 DNA sequence: TGTGCCAGCAGCGTACGGACCAGCACAGATACGCAGTATTTT. Its protein product is CASSVRTSTDTQYF.

The chain recombines TRBV2 with TRBJ2-1; D unclear. V was shortened by 7 bases and J by 7 bases, with 11 bases between the two germline ends. The length of the CDR3 is 12 residues. Germline V lookup: CDR1 SNHLY, CDR2 FYNNEI. The chain's CDR3 is CASNLNGNEQFF. The CDR3 nucleotides are TGTGCCAGCAACCTAAATGGGAATGAGCAGTTCTTC.

The chain joins TRBV7-2 to TRBJ2-5; D remains unclear. This CDR3 is 11 amino acids long. Deletions cut 5 bases from V and 1 base from J, with 2 bases between. The germline gives CDR1 SGHTA, CDR2 FQGNSA. The CDR3 DNA reads TGTGCCAGCAGCCGCCAAGAGACCCAGTACTTC. Translation: CASSRQETQYF.

The gene calls are TRBV5-6 and TRBJ2-1; D is possibly TRBD2 (6 bases). This CDR3 spans 16 amino acids. V was clipped by 0 bases and J by 0 bases, with 10 bases between them. Germline V gene data show CDR1 as SGHDT and CDR2 as YYEEEE. The CDR3 nucleotides read TGTGCCAGCAGCTTGGGTGGGGGGTTCTCCTACAATGAGCAGTTCTTC. Amino acid sequence: CASSLGGGFSYNEQFF.

The rearrangement joins TRBV19 to TRBJ2-7; D not resolved. This CDR3 is built from 12 residues. Trimming left V 0 bases short and J 3 bases short, with 3 bases between. Per the germline V gene, CDR1 is LNHDA and CDR2 is SQIVND (reference sequence). The CDR3 region has the DNA TGTGCCAGTAGTATAGACAGCTACGAGCAGTACTTC. It is translated as CASSIDSYEQYF.

In its sample, this clonotype was seen many times. V gene TRBV7-8 combines with J gene TRBJ1-1; 8 bases match TRBD1. V lost 1 base, J lost 5 bases, and 3 bases stayed unmatched. Germline assignment: CDR1 SGHVS and CDR2 FQNEAQ. This CDR3 is built from 14 residues. CDR3 protein: CASSLGRTGTEAFF. The CDR3 bases are TGTGCCAGCAGCTTAGGAAGGACAGGGACTGAAGCTTTCTTT.

The rearrangement joins TRBV19 to TRBJ1-2; D call uncertain. With 6 bases removed from V and 3 bases from J, the gap between germline ends came to 11 bases. CDR1 and CDR2 (germline): LNHDA, SQIVND (reference sequence). CDR3 length equals 13 residues. The CDR3 is CASSDPPDYGYTF. CDR3 nucleotide sequence: TGTGCCAGTAGCGATCCCCCTGACTATGGCTACACCTTC.

This clonotype was picked up one time. The V gene is TRBV10-3, the J gene TRBJ2-5; D may correspond to TRBD1 or TRBD2 (5 bases each). The V end was cut by 6 bases, the J end by 5 bases, with 7 bases between. The CDR3 consists of 11 residues. The V gene's germline CDR1 is ENHRY and CDR2 SYGVKD. CDR3 sequence: CAIRGEETQYF. As DNA, the CDR3 is TGTGCCATCAGGGGGGAGGAGACCCAGTACTTC.

This clonotype occurred a few times. This may be a read error, as it is one base from a much larger clone. The rearrangement uses TRBV24-1 and TRBJ2-1, with TRBD2 identical over 8 bases. The CDR3 is 20 amino acids. CDR1 is KGHDR and CDR2 is SFDVKD in the germline V gene. The CDR3 DNA follows: TGTGCCACCAGTGATTTGCAGGGAAAGGCGGGGGGCTCCTCCTACGATGAGCAGTTCTTC. This translates into CATSDLQGKAGGSSYDEQFF.

The chain employs TRBV15 and TRBJ2-3, with D possibly matching TRBD1 (6 bases). The CDR3 extends over 16 amino acids. Germline V gene data show CDR1 as LNHNV and CDR2 as YYDKDF (reference sequence). V was clipped by 0 bases and J by 2 bases, with 12 bases between them. CDR3 residues: CATSRDWGRVTDTQYF. The CDR3 DNA sequence: TGTGCCACCAGCAGAGATTGGGGGCGGGTCACAGATACGCAGTATTTT.

This clonotype has a count of ten or more. A much larger clone sits a single nucleotide away, making a read error possible. The chain uses TRBV6-1 and TRBJ1-5; D is unresolved. The V gene lost 5 bases and the J gene lost 1 base, with 6 bases spanning the gap. CDR1 and CDR2 from the germline V gene are MNHNS and SASEGT. This CDR3 spans 13 amino acids. CDR3 DNA sequence: TGTGCCAGCAGTAGATACAGCAATCAGCCCCAGCATTTT. Its translation: CASSRYSNQPQHF.

The chain combines TRBV19 with TRBJ2-7, with D hard to call. CDR3 length equals 13 residues. Germline assignment: CDR1 LNHDA and CDR2 SQIVND (reference sequence). V was trimmed by 3 bases and J by 7 bases, leaving 13 bases between them. The CDR3 loop reads CASSIVGDREQYF. Here the CDR3 DNA reads TGTGCCAGTAGTATTGTTGGGGATCGGGAGCAGTACTTC.

V usage is TRBV7-7 and J usage is TRBJ2-1; TRBD1 matches 7 bases. The germline gives CDR1 SSHAT, CDR2 FNYEAQ (reference sequence). The CDR3 length is 15 residues. Losses at the gene ends were 5 bases for V and 4 bases for J; bases not matched to a gene: 8. Here the CDR3 reads CASSPPGQFYNEQFF. CDR3 sequence (DNA): TGTGCCAGCAGCCCACCGGGACAGTTTTACAATGAGCAGTTCTTC.

The chain couples TRBV7-2 to TRBJ1-5, with D perhaps TRBD1 (6 bases). The germline CDR1 and CDR2 sequences are SGHTA and FQGNSA. V was clipped by 10 bases and J by 2 bases, with 15 bases between them. CDR3 size: 14 residues. CDR3: CATSDRTGNQPQHF. CDR3 nucleotides: TGTGCCACCAGTGATCGGACAGGCAATCAGCCCCAGCATTTT.